The 31 T cell receptor beta chains below all came from one sample that was sequenced in a study of molecular identifiers for immune sequencing clone quantification. TCRdb recomputed calls from the PCR reads with MiXCR, one row per CDR3 protein. In the table there are around 320,000 distinct CDR3 sequences, roughly 23% of which are singletons. Material: naive CD8+ T cells from blood, with Jurkat cell RNA spiked in. Subset in this sample: FACS-sorted CD8+CD4-CCR7+CD45RA+ naive T cells. The origin of the receptors is a human donor in good health. Some libraries in this study had Jurkat cell RNA spiked in.

The table lists this clonotype with a few counts. The genes are TRBV4-1 and TRBJ1-4; TRBD1 agrees at 9 bases. The CDR3 runs to 18 residues. CDR1 and CDR2 (germline): MGHRA, YSYEKL. The V segment lost 2 bases and the J segment 6 bases; nucleotides outside the gene matches: 13. CDR3 nucleotides: TGCGCCAGCAGCCAACGAAGAATGGGGACAGGGAATGATGAAAAACTGTTTTTT. Its protein is CASSQRRMGTGNDEKLFF.

This clonotype occurred a few times. V gene TRBV7-9 combines with J gene TRBJ1-1, with 9 positions matching TRBD1. Per germline, CDR1 SEHNR and CDR2 FQNEAQ (reference sequence). The length of the CDR3 is 12 residues. J was trimmed by 8 bases and V by 5 bases; bases with no gene match: 3. The CDR3 is CASSRTGEEAFF. The CDR3 DNA reads as TGTGCCAGCAGCCGGACAGGGGAAGAAGCTTTCTTT.

This clonotype appeared many times. CDR3 sequence (DNA): TGTGCCAGCAGTGATGGGACAGGGGGCTACGAGCAGTACTTC. Its protein is CASSDGTGGYEQYF. The V and J genes are TRBV27 and TRBJ2-7, with 11 bases aligning to TRBD1. Germline V gene lookup returns CDR1 MNHEY and CDR2 SMNVEV (reference sequence). J gave up 3 bases and V 5 bases, and 3 bases lay outside the gene matches. This CDR3 region has 14 residues.

Notes on this clonotype: Just one base apart from a much larger clone, this may be a read error. The CDR3 nucleotides are TGTGCCGGCAGCATCGGACAGGGGGAAGTAGGTACTGAAGCTTTCTTT. It is translated as CAGSIGQGEVGTEAFF. The chain is built from TRBV5-4 and TRBJ1-1; 10 bases align to TRBD1. The germline V gene has CDR1 SGHNT and CDR2 YYREEE (reference sequence). This CDR3 is 16 amino acids long.

This clonotype was seen ten or more times. The chain recombines TRBV29-1 with TRBJ2-3, with D hard to call. The CDR3 spans 14 residues. Germline V gene sequence: CDR1 SQVTM, CDR2 ANQGSEA. V was cut by 2 bases and J by 4 bases, with 13 bases left in between. CDR3 amino acids: CSVEKSIDPDTQYF. In DNA form, the CDR3 reads TGCAGCGTTGAAAAATCCATAGACCCAGATACGCAGTATTTT.

This rearrangement joins TRBV28 to TRBJ2-3; possible D gene TRBD2, 6 bases. V dropped 3 bases and J dropped 0 bases, with 19 bases sitting between them. CDR3 length equals 18 residues. Germline V CDR1 and CDR2: MDHEN, SYDVKM. The chain's CDR3 is CASSFASEKIASTDTQYF. The CDR3 bases are TGTGCCAGCAGTTTCGCTAGCGAGAAGATTGCTAGCACAGATACGCAGTATTTT.

This clonotype has at least ten counts. V usage is TRBV5-5 and J usage is TRBJ1-1; TRBD1 is a possible D gene (6 bases). The CDR3 has 14 residues. The germline V gene has CDR1 SGHKS and CDR2 YYEKEE (reference sequence). The V and J ends lost 4 bases and 5 bases respectively, with 15 bases between them. The CDR3: CASSPGAPGTEAFF. In nucleotides, the CDR3 is TGTGCCAGCAGCCCGGGGGCTCCCGGGACTGAAGCTTTCTTT.

In regard to this clonotype: Sequence at one end of the junction differs from germline and may be a read error. This chain connects TRBV27 to TRBJ1-1, with unresolved D. This CDR3 comprises 13 residues. Germline-derived CDR1 and CDR2 are MNHEY and SMNVEV (reference sequence). The CDR3 is CVSTIFPGFEAFF. The CDR3 DNA reads as TGTGTCAGCACGATATTCCCGGGGTTTGAAGCTTTCTTT.

Concerning this clonotype itself: A clone one base away is much larger, so this may be a read error. The gene calls are TRBV4-3 and TRBJ2-7; weak D call: TRBD2 (5 bases). Per germline, CDR1 LGHNA and CDR2 YSLEER. The length of the CDR3 is 15 residues. CDR3 in DNA: TGCGCCGGCAGCCCAGGACTTTCCCAGAGCTACGAGCAGTACTTC. Protein: CAGSPGLSQSYEQYF.

This clonotype showed up just a few times. J is TRBJ2-5 and V is TRBV5-1; the match to TRBD2 covers 8 bases. The trim removed 1 base at V and 5 bases at J, leaving 13 bases unmatched. Germline values: CDR1 SGHRS, CDR2 YFSETQ. CDR3 length: 17 residues. CDR3 sequence: CASSLPIAGMLEETQYF. In DNA form, the CDR3 reads TGCGCCAGCAGCTTGCCCATAGCGGGAATGTTGGAGGAGACCCAGTACTTC.

About this clonotype: Relative to the germline gene, one junction end is altered; a read error may explain this. The chain has TRBV12-3 or TRBV12-4 and TRBJ2-1; tentative D call: TRBD2 (6 bases). This CDR3 comprises 16 residues. The chain's CDR3 is CASSSPPGTCYNEQFF. The CDR3 coding sequence is TGTGCCAGCAGTTCTCCCCCAGGGACTTGCTACAACGAGCAGTTCTTC.

This clonotype has a single count. The conserved final phenylalanine or tryptophan is absent from the CDR3, which likely points to a read error. The V gene is TRBV9, the J gene TRBJ2-2; possible D gene TRBD1, 6 bases. Trimming removed 0 bases from V and 3 bases from J, with 9 bases in between. This CDR3 is 15 amino acids long. Germline V gene lookup returns CDR1 SGDLS and CDR2 YYNGEE. The CDR3 spells CASSVGTGYTGELFS. CDR3 DNA: TGTGCCAGCAGCGTAGGAACAGGGTACACCGGGGAGCTGTTTTCT.

This chain links TRBV6-2 or TRBV6-3 with TRBJ2-3; D possibly uses TRBD1 or TRBD2 (6 bases each). Trimming stripped 2 bases from V and 4 bases from J, with 19 bases between. The CDR3 is 17 amino acids. Germline values: CDR1 MNHEY, CDR2 SVGEGT. The CDR3 reads CASSYARGAGGADTQYF. The CDR3 DNA is TGTGCCAGCAGTTACGCCAGGGGAGCGGGCGGTGCAGATACGCAGTATTTT.

This clonotype was counted ten times or more. This chain connects TRBV12-3 or TRBV12-4 to TRBJ1-1; 8 bases line up with TRBD1. V lost 5 bases, J lost 5 bases, and 7 bases stayed unmatched. The CDR3 loop spans 14 amino acids. DNA of the CDR3: TGTGCCAGCAGTGAGACAGGGGAAAGGACTGAAGCTTTCTTT. It codes for CASSETGERTEAFF.

This clonotype was picked up a small number of times. CDR3 residues: CASSLRDRAGPDTQYF. CDR3 nucleotide sequence: TGTGCCAGCAGCTTAAGGGACAGGGCGGGACCAGATACGCAGTATTTT. V usage is TRBV7-9 and J usage is TRBJ2-3; 9 nucleotides match TRBD1. The CDR3 extends over 16 amino acids. Germline CDR1 and CDR2: SEHNR and FQNEAQ (reference sequence). The V gene end was trimmed by 2 bases and the J gene end by 4 bases; junction bases not matched to a gene: 7. Looking up the rest from reference TRBV7-9 and TRBJ2-3 gives the full variable domain: DTGVSQNPRHKITKRGQNVTFRCDPISEHNRLYWYRQTLGQGPEFLTYFQNEAQLEKSRLLSDRFSAERPKGSFSTLEIQRTEQGDSAMYLCASSLRDRAGPDTQYFGPGTRLTVL.

This clonotype was counted at least ten times. The rearrangement joins TRBV6-5 to TRBJ2-7; 9 bases match TRBD1. Per the germline V gene, CDR1 is MNHEY and CDR2 is SVGAGI. J lost 3 bases, V lost 3 bases, and 3 bases had no gene match. The CDR3 is made up of 14 amino acids. CDR3 loop: CASSYTGGFYEQYF. CDR3 nucleotides: TGTGCCAGCAGTTATACAGGGGGCTTCTACGAGCAGTACTTC.

This clonotype has just a few counts. The gene calls are TRBV4-1 and TRBJ1-5; 9 bases align to TRBD1. Germline CDR1 and CDR2: MGHRA and YSYEKL. The CDR3 spans 16 residues. The V segment lost 4 bases and the J segment 6 bases; nucleotides outside the gene matches: 10. The CDR3 reads CASSLYYGTGSQPQHF. The CDR3 coding sequence is TGCGCCAGCAGCCTTTACTACGGGACAGGGAGTCAGCCCCAGCATTTT.

In this sample, this clonotype turned up many times. The chain couples TRBV9 to TRBJ2-6; the D is unclear. CDR1 and CDR2 (germline): SGDLS, YYNGEE. V lost 4 bases to trimming and J lost 2 bases, with 4 bases between them. The CDR3 extends over 13 amino acids. The CDR3 sequence is CASSNTGANVLTF. The CDR3 DNA is TGTGCCAGCAGCAATACTGGGGCCAACGTCCTGACTTTC.

The gene calls are TRBV7-3 and TRBJ2-5; TRBD1 matches 7 bases. Germline V lookup: CDR1 SGHTA, CDR2 FQGTGA. The CDR3 has 15 amino acids. J lost 2 bases, V lost 6 bases, and 9 bases had no gene match. CDR3 DNA sequence: TGTGCCAGCAGTCATACAGGGGCGCATCAAGAGACCCAGTACTTC. Amino acids: CASSHTGAHQETQYF.

There are a few counts of this clonotype. The genes are TRBV3-1 and TRBJ2-7; TRBD1 matches 10 bases. This CDR3 has 18 amino acids. CDR1 is LGHDT, CDR2 YNNKEL, per germline (reference sequence). Unmatched junction bases numbered 12, after V lost 1 base and J lost 3 bases. CDR3 protein: CASSQVGTGVSGGYEQYF. CDR3 nucleotides: TGTGCCAGCAGCCAAGTTGGGACAGGGGTCTCCGGGGGCTACGAGCAGTACTTC.

V is TRBV6-2 or TRBV6-3 and J is TRBJ2-7; 9 bases fit TRBD1. Looked up from germline, CDR1 is MNHEY and CDR2 is SVGEGT. V lost 5 bases and J lost 6; bases outside the gene matches: 5. The CDR3 extends over 13 amino acids. CDR3 nucleotide sequence: TGTGCCAGCAGTACGGACAGGGGAGGCGAGCAGTACTTC. This gives the protein CASSTDRGGEQYF.

To note about this clonotype: A read error may be the cause here, since a much bigger clone is one base away. The chain is built from TRBV25-1 and TRBJ2-4; TRBD1 might be the D (9 bases). Germline V gene sequence: CDR1 MGHDK, CDR2 SYGVNS. The CDR3 extends over 19 amino acids. The CDR3: CASSRGGQGRSVAKSIQYF. Here the CDR3 DNA reads TGTGCCAGCAGTCGGGGGGGACAGGGACGTTCGGTGGCCAAAAGCATTCAGTACTTC.

This clonotype was seen a handful of times. The chain recombines TRBV5-1 with TRBJ1-3; weak D call: TRBD1 (6 bases). Germline lookup yields CDR1 SGHRS and CDR2 YFSETQ. The CDR3 sequence is 16 residues long. V lost 0 bases and J lost 0, with 10 bases in between. CDR3 residues: CASSLEMGASGNTIYF. The CDR3 bases are TGCGCCAGCAGCTTGGAAATGGGGGCCTCTGGAAACACCATATATTTT.

Note on this clonotype: A much larger clone is a single base away; this may be a read error. The rearrangement links TRBV20-1 to TRBJ1-1; unclear D gene. V was cut by 3 bases and J by 4 bases, with 15 bases left in between. Germline-derived CDR1 and CDR2 are DFQATT and SNEGSKA (reference sequence). The CDR3 loop spans 14 amino acids. CDR3 in amino acids: CSASPGKYGTEAFF. The CDR3 DNA follows: TGCAGTGCTAGCCCGGGTAAGTACGGCACTGAAGCTTTCTTT.

This clonotype has a count of ten or more. The chain links TRBV19 to TRBJ1-5; 9 bases fit TRBD1. The germline CDR1 and CDR2 sequences are LNHDA and SQIVND (reference sequence). Losses at the gene ends were 6 bases for V and 6 bases for J; bases not matched to a gene: 18. The CDR3 runs to 18 residues. The CDR3 region is CASSSIHPDRGPGQPQHF. As DNA, the CDR3 is TGTGCCAGTAGCTCTATTCATCCGGACAGGGGTCCCGGTCAGCCCCAGCATTTT.

Regarding this clonotype: The germline gene is not matched at one end of the junction; a read error may be the cause. The chain is built from TRBV5-1 and TRBJ2-7; maybe TRBD2 (6 bases). In germline, CDR1 is SGHRS, CDR2 YFSETQ. The CDR3 loop spans 13 amino acids. CDR3: CTSSPGTSYEQYF. The CDR3 DNA follows: TGCACCAGCAGCCCCGGGACTTCCTACGAGCAGTACTTC.

This clonotype was seen a handful of times. This chain links TRBV27 with TRBJ1-1, with D possibly matching TRBD1 (5 bases). V was pared by 3 bases and J by 4 bases, with 9 bases between. Germline assignment: CDR1 MNHEY and CDR2 SMNVEV (reference sequence). The CDR3 runs to 13 residues. The CDR3, as DNA: TGTGCCAGCAGTTTGTGTGGGGCCACTGAAGCTTTCTTT. It encodes CASSLCGATEAFF.

This clonotype has ten or more counts. The chain combines TRBV7-2 with TRBJ2-7; 7 bases map to TRBD2. The CDR3 consists of 16 residues. Trimming at V came to 4 bases and at J to 3 bases, leaving 12 bases not matched to a gene. Germline V CDR1 and CDR2: SGHTA, FQGNSA. CDR3 sequence: CASSSKTSLINYEQYF. The CDR3 bases are TGTGCCAGCAGCTCCAAGACTAGCCTTATCAACTACGAGCAGTACTTC.

The table lists this clonotype with many counts. The chain is built from TRBV4-3 and TRBJ1-2; D gene unclear. Between the trimmed V and J ends, which lost 2 bases and 5 bases, there was a span of 9 bases. Germline CDR1 LGHNA, CDR2 YSLEER. There are 13 residues in the CDR3. As DNA, the CDR3 is TGCGCCAGCAGCCAACAAAGATCATATGGCTACACCTTC. Translating it yields CASSQQRSYGYTF.

A remark on this clonotype: A junction end diverges from the germline sequence, so it may reflect a read error. The rearrangement uses TRBV19 and TRBJ1-1; D not certain. Germline V CDR1 and CDR2: LNHDA, SQIVND (reference sequence). The CDR3 runs to 14 residues. The CDR3 region has the DNA TGTGCCGGTAGTCTCAATGGGGTGAGGACTGAAGCTTTCTTT. As protein: CAGSLNGVRTEAFF.

This chain uses TRBV13 with TRBJ2-4, with D maybe TRBD2 (6 bases). The CDR3 is made up of 15 amino acids. CDR1 is PRHDT and CDR2 is FYEKMQ in the germline V gene (reference sequence). V was trimmed by 5 bases and J by 7 bases, leaving 18 bases between them. This chain's CDR3 is CASSPHGGSGNIQYF. CDR3 in DNA: TGTGCCAGCAGCCCCCACGGAGGGTCCGGCAACATTCAGTACTTC.